These 20 T cell receptor beta chains share one sample of origin, sequenced in a study of blood T cell repertoires in COVID-19. Here immunoSEQ multiplex PCR was the method, and the copy in TCRdb shows in-frame clones only, minus some. The table includes about 180,000 clones, over 80% detected once. Sequencing was done on a sample of peripheral blood. These receptors were obtained from a woman aged 40 to 55 with COVID-19, enrolled during active disease.

The rearrangement links TRBV7-7 to TRBJ2-1, with 13 positions matching TRBD2. CDR3 length: 16 residues. J gave up 5 bases and V 2 bases, and 3 bases lay outside the gene matches. Looked up from germline, CDR1 is SSHAT and CDR2 is FNYEAQ (reference sequence). CDR3 region: CASSLSGTSGDNEQFF. The CDR3 DNA is TGTGCCAGCAGCTTATCCGGGACTAGCGGGGACAATGAGCAGTTCTTC. Full variable domain (missing parts from reference TRBV7-7 and TRBJ2-1): GAGVSQSPRYKVTKRGQDVTLRCDPISSHATLYWYQQALGQGPEFLTYFNYEAQPDKSGLPSDRFSAERPEGSISTLTIQRTEQRDSAMYRCASSLSGTSGDNEQFFGPGTRLTVL.

This sequence joins TRBV5-1 and TRBJ2-7; 8 nucleotides agree with TRBD1. The CDR3 runs 14 residues. Germline assignment: CDR1 SGHRS and CDR2 YFSETQ. Trimming took 3 bases from V and 3 from J; bases not matched to a gene: 5. The CDR3 protein is CASSSGDRYYEQYF. Here the CDR3 DNA reads TGCGCCAGCAGCTCGGGGGACAGGTACTACGAGCAGTACTTC. The variable domain in full, with the rest retrieved from reference TRBV5-1 and TRBJ2-7, is KAGVTQTPRYLIKTRGQQVTLSCSPISGHRSVSWYQQTPGQGLQFLFEYFSETQRNKGNFPGRFSGRQFSNSRSEMNVSTLELGDSALYLCASSSGDRYYEQYFGPGTRLTVT.

This rearrangement joins TRBV5-1 to TRBJ1-5, with 7 nucleotides matching TRBD1. The germline V gene encodes CDR1 SGHRS and CDR2 YFSETQ. V lost 3 bases and J lost 4; bases outside the gene matches: 4. The CDR3 loop spans 14 amino acids. The CDR3 spells CASSSGTANQPQHF. CDR3 DNA sequence: TGCGCCAGCAGCTCCGGGACAGCTAATCAGCCCCAGCATTTT.

The chain is built from TRBV6-4 and TRBJ2-1; TRBD2 is a possible D gene (7 bases). In germline, CDR1 is MRHNA, CDR2 SNTAGT. Trimming left V 0 bases short and J 8 bases short, with 11 bases between. The CDR3 loop spans 14 amino acids. The CDR3: CASSDSGGGDEQFF. The CDR3 coding sequence is TGTGCCAGCAGTGACTCGGGCGGGGGCGATGAGCAGTTCTTC.

The chain combines TRBV9 with TRBJ2-1, with 7 bases that match TRBD2. After removal of 0 bases from V and 8 bases from J, the junction contained 2 bases not matched to a gene. Germline V lookup: CDR1 SGDLS, CDR2 YYNGEE. The CDR3 spans 13 residues. The CDR3 DNA reads as TGTGCCAGCAGCGTAGGGGGAGGGGATGAGCAGTTCTTC. Translating gives CASSVGGGDEQFF.

The chain recombines TRBV25-1 with TRBJ2-3, with TRBD1 identical over 9 bases. Germline CDR1 and CDR2: MGHDK and SYGVNS. This CDR3 has 14 residues. The J segment lost 2 bases and the V segment lost 6 bases, leaving 3 bases of the junction unmatched. The CDR3 nucleotides are TGTGCCAGCAGGGGGACAGGGAACACAGATACGCAGTATTTT. As protein: CASRGTGNTDTQYF. Using reference TRBV25-1 and TRBJ2-3 for the parts outside the CDR3, the full variable domain is EADIYQTPRYLVIGTGKKITLECSQTMGHDKMYWYQQDPGMELHLIHYSYGVNSTEKGDLSSESTVSRIRTEHFPLTLESARPSHTSQYLCASRGTGNTDTQYFGPGTRLTVL.

CDR3 amino acids: CASSRGTGTDTQYF. The CDR3 nucleotides are TGTGCCAGTAGTCGCGGGACAGGCACAGATACGCAGTATTTT. The V and J genes are TRBV19 and TRBJ2-3, with TRBD1 as a possible D gene (7 bases). The germline V and J ends were trimmed by 5 bases and 1 base, with 10 bases remaining between them. The CDR3 has 14 residues. CDR1 LNHDA and CDR2 SQIVND come from the germline V gene (reference sequence).

To note about this clone: A clone one base away is much larger, so this may be a read error. V usage is TRBV6-5 and J usage is TRBJ1-4, with a weak D call TRBD1 (6 bases). Germline-derived CDR1 and CDR2 are MNHEY and SVGAGI. The CDR3 length is 12 residues. V lost 6 bases to trimming and J lost 8 bases, with 10 bases between them. Here the CDR3 DNA reads TGTGCCAGCAGCCGAACAGGGGAAAAACTGTTTTTT. It specifies CASSRTGEKLFF.

This clone showed up just a few times. This sequence joins TRBV12-3 or TRBV12-4 and TRBJ2-7, with D maybe TRBD2 (5 bases). Trimming took off 3 bases at V and 1 base at J, with 7 bases between the two ends. This CDR3 has 13 residues. The CDR3 loop reads CASSFGESYEQYF. The CDR3 DNA is TGTGCCAGCAGTTTCGGGGAATCCTACGAGCAGTACTTC.

The chain is built from TRBV2 and TRBJ1-2; the D is unclear. The CDR3 consists of 13 residues. Germline lookup yields CDR1 SNHLY and CDR2 FYNNEI. The V gene lost 4 bases and the J gene lost 3 bases, with 9 bases spanning the gap. CDR3 region: CASSADTDYGYTF. For the CDR3, the DNA is TGTGCCAGCAGTGCCGACACTGACTATGGCTACACCTTC.

This chain joins TRBV5-1 and TRBJ2-3; TRBD2 agrees at 13 bases. Trimming removed 4 bases from V and 4 bases from J; junction bases left unmatched: 6. The CDR3 is 16 amino acids. The germline V gene has CDR1 SGHRS and CDR2 YFSETQ. CDR3 region: CASSLRTSGGSDTQYF. The DNA of the CDR3 is TGCGCCAGCAGCCTGAGGACTAGCGGGGGTTCAGATACGCAGTATTTT. The whole variable domain, filled in from reference TRBV5-1 and TRBJ2-3, reads KAGVTQTPRYLIKTRGQQVTLSCSPISGHRSVSWYQQTPGQGLQFLFEYFSETQRNKGNFPGRFSGRQFSNSRSEMNVSTLELGDSALYLCASSLRTSGGSDTQYFGPGTRLTVL.

This rearrangement joins TRBV6-1 to TRBJ1-5; D not resolved. Trimming removed 0 bases at V and 6 bases at J, with 9 bases between. The CDR3 contains 14 residues. Per the germline V gene, CDR1 is MNHNS and CDR2 is SASEGT. The CDR3 loop reads CASSEARVVQPQHF. CDR3 nucleotide sequence: TGTGCCAGCAGTGAAGCGAGGGTTGTTCAGCCCCAGCATTTT.

The chain employs TRBV18 and TRBJ1-6; 9 bases agree with TRBD1. CDR3 length: 16 residues. The trim removed 3 bases at V and 10 bases at J, leaving 10 bases unmatched. The germline CDR1 and CDR2 sequences are KGHSH and LQKENI. This CDR3 is CASSPSGTGKGSPLHF. The CDR3 DNA reads as TGTGCCAGCTCACCTTCCGGGACAGGGAAAGGATCACCCCTCCACTTT. Looking up the rest from reference TRBV18 and TRBJ1-6 gives the full variable domain: NAGVMQNPRHLVRRRGQEARLRCSPMKGHSHVYWYRQLPEEGLKFMVYLQKENIIDESGMPKERFSAEFPKEGPSILRIQQVVRGDSAAYFCASSPSGTGKGSPLHFGNGTRLTVT.

The rearrangement links TRBV2 to TRBJ2-2; 12 positions agree with TRBD2. V lost 8 bases and J lost 4; bases outside the gene matches: 11. This CDR3 comprises 17 residues. In germline, CDR1 is SNHLY, CDR2 FYNNEI. The CDR3 DNA reads as TGTGCCAGCCGGAGACTAGCGGGGGACTTGACCACCGGGGAGCTGTTTTTT. Its translation is CASRRLAGDLTTGELFF. The entire variable domain, with the rest obtained from reference TRBV2 and TRBJ2-2, is as follows: EPEVTQTPSHQVTQMGQEVILRCVPISNHLYFYWYRQILGQKVEFLVSFYNNEISEKSEIFDDQFSVERPDGSNFTLKIRSTKLEDSAMYFCASRRLAGDLTTGELFFGEGSRLTVL.

The chain carries TRBV19 and TRBJ1-6, with TRBD1 matching 8 bases. This CDR3 is 13 amino acids long. With 6 bases clipped from V and 7 bases from J, the junction kept 2 bases outside the gene matches. Germline CDR1 LNHDA, CDR2 SQIVND (reference sequence). This CDR3 is CASRDRANSPLHF. CDR3 DNA: TGTGCCAGTAGGGACAGGGCCAATTCACCCCTCCACTTT. Looking up the rest from reference TRBV19 and TRBJ1-6 gives the full variable domain: DGGITQSPKYLFRKEGQNVTLSCEQNLNHDAMYWYRQDPGQGLRLIYYSQIVNDFQKGDIAEGYSVSREKKESFPLTVTSAQKNPTAFYLCASRDRANSPLHFGNGTRLTVT.

This chain links TRBV7-3 with TRBJ1-6; TRBD1 aligns across 7 bases. Germline-derived CDR1 and CDR2 are SGHTA and FQGTGA. Trimming cost V 4 bases and J 8 bases; bases outside gene matches: 8. The CDR3 runs 15 residues. The CDR3 loop reads CASSSLDRLYSPLHF. For the CDR3, the DNA is TGTGCCAGCAGCTCCTTGGACAGGCTATATTCACCCCTCCACTTT.

This rearrangement joins TRBV19 to TRBJ2-7, with D unresolved. CDR3 length: 12 amino acids. Per germline, CDR1 LNHDA and CDR2 SQIVND (reference sequence). Trimming cost V 8 bases and J 0 bases, with 8 bases left between them. CDR3 residues: CASVDSSYEQYF. CDR3 in DNA: TGTGCCAGTGTTGATAGCTCCTACGAGCAGTACTTC.

The chain joins TRBV6-6 to TRBJ2-7; the match to TRBD2 covers 7 bases. The CDR3 consists of 15 residues. With V trimmed by 6 bases and J by 3 bases, 11 bases remained unmatched. CDR1 is MNHNY and CDR2 is SVGAGI in the germline V gene (reference sequence). The CDR3 coding sequence is TGTGCCAGCAGACCTCAGGGTGGGGGGGGCTACGAGCAGTACTTC. As protein: CASRPQGGGGYEQYF.

The rearrangement uses TRBV5-5 and TRBJ2-5; TRBD2 matches at 7 bases. Germline loops: CDR1 SGHKS, CDR2 YYEKEE (reference sequence). CDR3 length: 14 residues. With V trimmed by 0 bases and J by 5 bases, 4 bases remained unmatched. The chain's CDR3 is CASSLATSLETQYF. CDR3 sequence (DNA): TGTGCCAGCAGCTTGGCGACTAGCCTCGAGACCCAGTACTTC.

The chain has TRBV2 and TRBJ2-5; D may be TRBD2 (6 bases). This CDR3 comprises 13 residues. In germline, CDR1 is SNHLY, CDR2 FYNNEI. V was clipped by 7 bases and J by 2 bases, with 11 bases between them. CDR3 sequence: CASKRATQETQYF. DNA for the CDR3: TGTGCCAGCAAGCGGGCTACACAAGAGACCCAGTACTTC. The whole variable domain, filled in from reference TRBV2 and TRBJ2-5, reads EPEVTQTPSHQVTQMGQEVILRCVPISNHLYFYWYRQILGQKVEFLVSFYNNEISEKSEIFDDQFSVERPDGSNFTLKIRSTKLEDSAMYFCASKRATQETQYFGPGTRLLVL.